The rows below give T cell receptor beta chains drawn from one sample of a study of cytomegalovirus exposure and HLA in healthy donors. The assay was immunoSEQ multiplex PCR, and TCRdb's table has in-frame clones only and misses some. The profile shows roughly 75,000 clones, 94% of them singletons. Sequencing was carried out using PBMCs. The source is a woman under 30 in good health and CMV-seronegative. Each CDR3 is given with its conserved first and last residue. A D gene is named only where the DNA matches it firmly. Rows give clone size only sometimes, using once, few, many, or a class for an expanded clone.

>TRBD1|TRBV6-1|TRBJ2-2|few
CATRTGVLTGELFF
TGTGCCACGCGGACAGGGGTACTAACCGGGGAGCTGTTTTTT
>NA|TRBV6-5|TRBJ2-7|NA
CASILPGSYEQYF
TGTGCCAGCATCCTGCCGGGATCCTACGAGCAGTACTTC
>TRBD2|TRBV6-5|TRBJ2-7|NA
CASTPGGGDAYEQYF
TGTGCCAGCACCCCCGGGGGGGGCGACGCCTACGAGCAGTACTTC
>NA|TRBV6-5|TRBJ2-7|NA
CASSGSGLPYEQYF
TGTGCCAGCAGTGGATCGGGACTCCCCTACGAGCAGTACTTC
>NA|TRBV7-2|TRBJ2-7|few
CASSFSGGPDEQYF
TGTGCCAGCAGCTTCTCCGGCGGGCCGGACGAGCAGTACTTC
>NA|TRBV5-8|TRBJ1-1|NA
CASSFVIQRGSSTEAFF
TGTGCCAGCAGCTTTGTCATCCAAAGGGGGTCTAGCACTGAAGCTTTCTTT
>NA|TRBV7-9|TRBJ1-1|NA
CASSLDSFTEAFF
TGTGCCAGCAGCTTAGATTCTTTCACTGAAGCTTTCTTT
>TRBD2|TRBV2|TRBJ2-2|NA
CASDRTSGELFF
TGTGCCAGCGATCGGACTAGCGGGGAGCTGTTTTTT
>NA|TRBV7-9|TRBJ2-7|NA
CASSLTGSHEQYF
TGTGCCAGCAGTCTTACAGGATCCCACGAGCAGTACTTC
>TRBD1|TRBV18|TRBJ1-5|NA
CASSPQGNDQPQHF
TGTGCCAGCTCCCCACAGGGGAACGATCAGCCCCAGCATTTT
>TRBD1|TRBV6-6|TRBJ2-1|NA
CASSRRQGSDEQFF
TGTGCCAGCAGTAGGAGACAGGGTAGCGATGAGCAGTTCTTC
>NA|TRBV6-6|TRBJ2-5|once
CASSPSSSALEETQYF
TGTGCCAGCAGTCCCTCGTCTAGCGCCCTTGAAGAGACCCAGTACTTC
>NA|TRBV5-1|TRBJ2-2|once
CASRGPETGELFF
TGCGCCAGCAGAGGTCCGGAGACCGGGGAGCTGTTTTTT